Sequencing of this T cell receptor (beta chain) was carried out in a study of blood T cell repertoires in COVID-19. Sequencing used immunoSEQ multiplex PCR; TCRdb keeps in-frame clones, though not all of them. Here the sample spans around 180,000 clones, roughly 84% being singletons. The length of the CDR3 is 14 residues. The junction had 7 bases not matched to a gene; V was cut back by 5 bases and J by 4 bases. From germline, CDR1 is SNHLY and CDR2 FYNNEI. This TCR was recovered from an elderly woman with active or convalescent COVID-19. The sample taken for sequencing was peripheral blood. The chain is built from TRBV2 and TRBJ1-1, with TRBD1 matching over 7 bases. The CDR3 sequence: CASSIDRAGTEAFF. CDR3 DNA: TGTGCCAGCAGTATTGACAGGGCCGGCACTGAAGCTTTCTTT.